This TCR beta chain came from a study of cytomegalovirus exposure and HLA in healthy donors. Findings of the study overall: Association of 16,951 TCR beta sequences with HLA alleles was found at 0.05 false discovery rate in a later analysis. The authors considered a cluster of highly shared sequence variants likely to be a sequencing artifact.

Details on this clone: Its matching antigen is unknown.

PCR employed 60 Vbeta and 13 Jbeta primers. The repertoire was sequenced with immunoSEQ multiplex PCR; TCRdb's copy has only in-frame clones and lacks some. The profile covers 120,000 or so clones, with 60% to 85% appearing a single time and 1% to 1.5% taken by the ten largest. Germline values: CDR1 SGHTA, CDR2 FQGNSA. The CDR3 runs 11 residues. V was trimmed by 5 bases and J by 6 bases, leaving 7 bases between them. This TCR derives from a woman aged 25-40 years in good health and CMV-seronegative. The sequenced sample was PBMCs. The V call is TRBV7-2, the J call TRBJ1-1; D is uncertain. CDR3 in amino acids: CASSPLSEAFF. The CDR3 DNA reads as TGTGCCAGCAGCCCTCTATCTGAAGCTTTCTTT. Based on the CDR3 plus reference TRBV7-2 and TRBJ1-1, the full variable domain is GAGVSQSPSNKVTEKGKDVELRCDPISGHTALYWYRQSLGQGLEFLIYFQGNSAPDKSGLPSDRFSAERTGGSVSTLTIQRTQQEDSAVYLCASSPLSEAFFGQGTRLTVV.